The 21 T cell receptor beta chains listed next were all sequenced from one sample in a study of blood T cell repertoires in COVID-19. Data came from immunoSEQ multiplex PCR; TCRdb stores just in-frame clones and leaves some out. Of 250,000 to 300,000 clones in the sample, around 88% were seen once. The specimen sequenced was PBMCs or T cells enriched from blood (not recorded which). These receptors came from a man aged 40-49 years who had recovered from COVID-19.

The V call is TRBV9, the J call TRBJ2-2, with 10 positions matching TRBD1. CDR1 SGDLS and CDR2 YYNGEE come from the germline V gene. The CDR3 has 15 residues. V was clipped by 4 bases and J by 5 bases; unmatched bases: 5. The CDR3 nucleotides read TGTGCCAGCAGCCGACAGGGGGCGAGGACCGGGGAGCTGTTTTTT. It codes for CASSRQGARTGELFF.

This sequence joins TRBV10-2 and TRBJ2-5; TRBD1 agrees at 8 bases. CDR1 WSHSY and CDR2 SAAADI come from the germline V gene. The CDR3 is 15 residues long. Unmatched junction bases numbered 4, after V lost 3 bases and J lost 1 base. DNA of the CDR3: TGCGCCAGCAGTGATTGGACAGGGATCCAAGAGACCCAGTACTTC. This gives the protein CASSDWTGIQETQYF.

A few counts support this clone. The rearrangement joins TRBV5-6 to TRBJ1-5, with 7 bases identical to TRBD1. V was clipped by 0 bases and J by 6 bases; unmatched bases: 3. This CDR3 contains 14 residues. CDR1 and CDR2 (germline): SGHDT, YYEEEE. CDR3 amino acids: CASSLGQGGQPQHF. The CDR3, as DNA: TGTGCCAGCAGCTTGGGCCAGGGGGGTCAGCCCCAGCATTTT.

The genes are TRBV7-8 and TRBJ1-4, with TRBD1 matching 9 bases. The V and J ends lost 5 bases and 8 bases, in that order; junction bases with no gene match: 12. CDR3 length equals 16 residues. CDR1 SGHVS and CDR2 FQNEAQ come from the germline V gene. CDR3 bases: TGTGCCAGCAGCCCTCTCCCGGACAGGGGAAACGAAAAACTGTTTTTT. Residues: CASSPLPDRGNEKLFF.

V gene TRBV2 combines with J gene TRBJ1-5; the D is unclear. Germline lookup yields CDR1 SNHLY and CDR2 FYNNEI. CDR3 size: 12 residues. With 8 bases removed from V and 4 bases from J, the gap between germline ends came to 9 bases. The CDR3 loop reads CASGRLNQPQHF. The CDR3 DNA reads TGTGCCAGCGGCAGACTGAATCAGCCCCAGCATTTT.

The chain recombines TRBV3-1 (or the pseudogene TRBV3-2) with TRBJ1-2, with D perhaps TRBD1 (5 bases). From germline, CDR1 is LGHDT and CDR2 YNNKEL (reference sequence). V lost 2 bases, J lost 4 bases, and 14 bases lay in between. CDR3 length: 15 amino acids. For the CDR3, the DNA is TGTGCCAGCAGCCAATTTCCAGGGTACAGCTATGGCTACACCTTC. Translation: CASSQFPGYSYGYTF.

V usage is TRBV6-2 or TRBV6-3 and J usage is TRBJ2-1, with D tentatively TRBD2 (5 bases). The length of the CDR3 is 17 residues. Germline lookup yields CDR1 MNHEY and CDR2 SVGEGT. V was cut by 0 bases and J by 8 bases, with 20 bases left in between. The CDR3 DNA reads TGTGCCAGCAGTTACTCGGGCTCCGGACCCCGGGGAGATGAGCAGTTCTTC. It translates to CASSYSGSGPRGDEQFF.

The chain carries TRBV4-3 and TRBJ2-4, with D perhaps TRBD2 (6 bases). Germline CDR1 and CDR2: LGHNA and YSLEER. This CDR3 spans 16 amino acids. Trimming shortened V by 0 bases and J by 1 base, and 10 bases separated the two germline ends. CDR3 protein: CASSQDWGVAKNIQYF. Written as DNA, the CDR3 is TGCGCCAGCAGCCAAGATTGGGGGGTGGCCAAAAACATTCAGTACTTC.

This clone was counted between two and nine times. The chain recombines TRBV21-1 with TRBJ1-2. TRBV21-1 is labeled a pseudogene. The CDR3 covers 18 residues. CDR3 nucleotide sequence: TGTGCCAGCAGCAAAGGGCCCGGATTAGACTCTGTGCGGTATGGCTACACCTTC. Translating gives CASSKGPGLDSVRYGYTF.

V and J are TRBV28 and TRBJ2-7; 10 bases are shared with TRBD1. Germline V CDR1 and CDR2: MDHEN, SYDVKM. CDR3 length: 15 residues. J gave up 6 bases and V 5 bases, and 10 bases lay outside the gene matches. The CDR3 DNA reads as TGTGCCAGCAGTCCTGGTGGACAGGGGGGCCGCGAGCAGTACTTC. As protein: CASSPGGQGGREQYF. Full variable domain (rest looked up from reference TRBV28 and TRBJ2-7): DVKVTQSSRYLVKRTGEKVFLECVQDMDHENMFWYRQDPGLGLRLIYFSYDVKMKEKGDIPEGYSVSREKKERFSLILESASTNQTSMYLCASSPGGQGGREQYFGPGTRLTVT.

This chain links TRBV28 with TRBJ2-1; D might be TRBD1 (5 bases). Germline lookup yields CDR1 MDHEN and CDR2 SYDVKM. The CDR3 is 13 residues long. V was trimmed by 5 bases and J by 7 bases, leaving 12 bases between them. CDR3 protein: CASSLRQYNEQFF. In DNA form, the CDR3 reads TGTGCCAGCAGTCTTAGACAGTATAATGAGCAGTTCTTC.

The rearrangement joins TRBV24-1 to TRBJ1-3; 9 bases line up with TRBD1. CDR1 is KGHDR, CDR2 SFDVKD, per germline. The J segment lost 3 bases and the V segment lost 3 bases, leaving 5 bases of the junction unmatched. This CDR3 has 16 amino acids. CDR3 amino acids: CATSDAGTGHGNTIYF. In DNA form, the CDR3 reads TGTGCCACCAGTGATGCCGGGACAGGGCATGGAAACACCATATATTTT.

The chain joins TRBV27 to TRBJ1-1; D ambiguous. Per germline, CDR1 MNHEY and CDR2 SMNVEV (reference sequence). The CDR3 contains 14 residues. Trimming removed 3 bases from V and 2 bases from J, with 10 bases in between. The CDR3 region has the DNA TGTGCCAGCAGTTTCCTCTCCAGTAACACTGAAGCTTTCTTT. This translates into CASSFLSSNTEAFF.

The chain recombines TRBV6-1 with TRBJ2-1, with 7 bases identical to TRBD1. Germline values: CDR1 MNHNS, CDR2 SASEGT. J was trimmed by 4 bases and V by 4 bases; bases with no gene match: 10. The CDR3 contains 16 residues. CDR3 DNA sequence: TGTGCCAGCAGTGTTTCCTCAGGGGGTTCATACAATGAGCAGTTCTTC. It is translated as CASSVSSGGSYNEQFF.

The chain joins TRBV7-3 to TRBJ2-3; 9 bases agree with TRBD2. Germline lookup yields CDR1 SGHTA and CDR2 FQGTGA. CDR3 length: 15 amino acids. V was clipped by 5 bases and J by 4 bases; unmatched bases: 7. DNA for the CDR3: TGTGCCAGCAGCCCTAGCGGGGCCGGGTCAGATACGCAGTATTTT. Encoded protein: CASSPSGAGSDTQYF.

The CDR3 bases are TGCAGCGGCATACAGGGGGCCGACACTGAAGCTTTCTTT. It specifies CSGIQGADTEAFF. The V and J genes are TRBV29-1 and TRBJ1-1, with TRBD1 matching over 9 bases. V gave up 7 bases and J gave up 3 bases; unmatched junction bases: 6. The germline CDR1 and CDR2 sequences are SQVTM and ANQGSEA. This CDR3 spans 13 amino acids.

The chain uses TRBV24-1 and TRBJ2-3; a possible D gene is TRBD1 (5 bases). V was cut by 4 bases and J by 4 bases, with 8 bases left in between. Per germline, CDR1 KGHDR and CDR2 SFDVKD. The CDR3 contains 13 residues. CDR3 protein: CATSDPGSDTQYF. The CDR3, as DNA: TGTGCCACCAGTGACCCAGGGTCAGATACGCAGTATTTT.

This clone was recorded only once. V usage is TRBV18 and J usage is TRBJ2-7, with 9 positions matching TRBD2. The CDR3 covers 19 residues. Germline V lookup: CDR1 KGHSH, CDR2 LQKENI. The V gene end was trimmed by 3 bases and the J gene end by 0 bases; junction bases not matched to a gene: 15. CDR3 coding DNA: TGTGCCAGCTCACCCTCGCTAGGCAGCGGGGGGCTTAACTCCTACGAGCAGTACTTC. It specifies CASSPSLGSGGLNSYEQYF.

The genes are TRBV7-9 and TRBJ1-1, with TRBD1 identical over 7 bases. The CDR3 runs 14 residues. The junction had 7 bases not matched to a gene; V was cut back by 5 bases and J by 4 bases. In germline, CDR1 is SEHNR, CDR2 FQNEAQ (reference sequence). In DNA form, the CDR3 reads TGTGCCAGCAGCCAAGACAGGGATAGCACTGAAGCTTTCTTT. Translation: CASSQDRDSTEAFF. The variable domain in full, with the rest retrieved from reference TRBV7-9 and TRBJ1-1, is DTGVSQNPRHKITKRGQNVTFRCDPISEHNRLYWYRQTLGQGPEFLTYFQNEAQLEKSRLLSDRFSAERPKGSFSTLEIQRTEQGDSAMYLCASSQDRDSTEAFFGQGTRLTVV.

The rearrangement links TRBV5-1 to TRBJ2-7; 8 positions match TRBD1. J gave up 2 bases and V 2 bases, and 3 bases lay outside the gene matches. CDR1 and CDR2 (germline): SGHRS, YFSETQ. The CDR3 is made up of 14 amino acids. As DNA, the CDR3 is TGCGCCAGCAGCTTCGGGACAGGAACCTACGAGCAGTACTTC. Its protein product is CASSFGTGTYEQYF.

V and J are TRBV20-1 and TRBJ2-2; 8 positions agree with TRBD2. This CDR3 has 14 residues. CDR1 is DFQATT, CDR2 SNEGSKA, per germline (reference sequence). Unmatched junction bases numbered 4, after V lost 3 bases and J lost 4 bases. The CDR3 DNA follows: TGCAGTGCTAGTAGCGGGGCCGGCACCGGGGAGCTGTTTTTT. Encoded protein: CSASSGAGTGELFF.